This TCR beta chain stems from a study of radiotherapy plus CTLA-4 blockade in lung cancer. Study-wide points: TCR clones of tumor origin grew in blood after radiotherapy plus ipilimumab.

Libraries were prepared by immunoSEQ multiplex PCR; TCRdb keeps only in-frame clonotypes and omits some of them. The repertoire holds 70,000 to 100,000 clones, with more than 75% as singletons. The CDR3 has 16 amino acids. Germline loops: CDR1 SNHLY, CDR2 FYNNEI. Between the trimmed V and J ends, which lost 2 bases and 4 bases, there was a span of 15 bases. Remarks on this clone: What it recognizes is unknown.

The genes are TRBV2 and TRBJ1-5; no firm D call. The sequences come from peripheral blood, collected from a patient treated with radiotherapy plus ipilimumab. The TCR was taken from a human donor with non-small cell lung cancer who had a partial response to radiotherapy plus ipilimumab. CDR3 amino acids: CASSETGSGGNQPQHF. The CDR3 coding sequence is TGTGCCAGCAGTGAAACTGGAAGTGGAGGGAATCAGCCCCAGCATTTT.